This T cell receptor (beta chain) was found in a study of T cells after yellow fever vaccination. Study-level background: Preparation used SMART-Seq v4 Ultra Low Input for the low-cell-number fractions.

Conversion of TCR transcripts into cDNA relied on 5'RACE template switching, which added a universal primer site and UMIs. MiXCR, run by TCRdb on the 5' RACE reads, gives a single entry per CDR3 protein. The sample yields 100,000 to 150,000 distinct CDR3 sequences, more than 7.5% seen once. In its sample, this clonotype was seen many times. The clonotype was recovered from a man younger than 35 who received the YFV17D yellow fever vaccine. Sequences were derived from CD8+ T cells sorted from PBMCs, sampled on the day of the yellow fever booster vaccination.

This chain's CDR3 is CASSLAPSDTQYF. The CDR3 DNA is TGTGCCAGCAGCTTAGCGCCATCAGATACGCAGTATTTT. The chain is built from TRBV7-2 and TRBJ2-3; D is uncertain. The CDR3 contains 13 residues. Trimming took 0 bases from V and 4 from J, leaving 5 bases between them. Germline CDR1 reads SGHTA; CDR2 reads FQGNSA. Full variable domain (outside the CDR3, taken from reference TRBV7-2 and TRBJ2-3): GAGVSQSPSNKVTEKGKDVELRCDPISGHTALYWYRQSLGQGLEFLIYFQGNSAPDKSGLPSDRFSAERTGGSVSTLTIQRTQQEDSAVYLCASSLAPSDTQYFGPGTRLTVL.